The sequence of this T cell receptor beta chain was determined in a study of blood T cell repertoires in COVID-19. Study in general: Both acute and convalescent COVID-19 samples were obtained from the United States, Italy and Spain. Sample material is recorded as cDNA or gDNA derived from T cells, B-cell-depleted T cells, or PBMCs.

In the authors' workflow: The assay estimated nucleated cells by amplifying reference gene primers. Measured with immunoSEQ multiplex PCR; TCRdb has only the in-frame clones, and not every one. The DNA was the basis for D and trimming; V, J and clone size are from that table. The sample has about 89,000 clones; about 80% are singletons. With 7 bases removed from V and 0 bases from J, the gap between germline ends came to 9 bases. CDR1 and CDR2 (germline): KGHSH, LQKENI. There are 13 residues in the CDR3. Sequenced material: peripheral blood. The rearrangement links TRBV18 to TRBJ2-5; D is perhaps TRBD1 (6 bases). This clonotype was sampled from a woman older than 75 with acute or convalescent COVID-19. CDR3 DNA: TGTGCCAGCTGCAGGACAGACCAAGAGACCCAGTACTTC. Translated: CASCRTDQETQYF.